This T cell receptor beta chain was sequenced in a study of regulatory T cells in long-lasting Graves disease. Trimming stripped 5 bases from V and 5 bases from J, with 15 bases between. The CDR3 sequence is 14 residues long. Germline CDR1 reads MDHEN; CDR2 reads SYDVKM. Time point reported: persistent/refractory GD, antithyroid drugs over 5 years with positive TRAb. RNA isolated from PBMCs was used to make the TCR library. CDR3 regions were amplified by Arm-PCR using iRepertoire HTBI primers to build TCR beta libraries. Each CDR3 protein gets one entry after TCRdb re-called the multiplex PCR reads with MiXCR. The repertoire holds almost 350,000 distinct CDR3 sequences, with roughly a fifth as singletons. This clonotype was observed at least ten times.

The clonotype comes from a female donor with Graves disease. The chain carries TRBV28 and TRBJ1-1; no firm D call. The sequences come from peripheral blood mononuclear cells (PBMCs), collected when the disease was refractory, from a patient treated with antithyroid drugs. In nucleotides, the CDR3 is TGTGCCAGCAGTCTACCCCTAGGTGGTACTGAAGCTTTCTTT. Translated, it gives CASSLPLGGTEAFF.